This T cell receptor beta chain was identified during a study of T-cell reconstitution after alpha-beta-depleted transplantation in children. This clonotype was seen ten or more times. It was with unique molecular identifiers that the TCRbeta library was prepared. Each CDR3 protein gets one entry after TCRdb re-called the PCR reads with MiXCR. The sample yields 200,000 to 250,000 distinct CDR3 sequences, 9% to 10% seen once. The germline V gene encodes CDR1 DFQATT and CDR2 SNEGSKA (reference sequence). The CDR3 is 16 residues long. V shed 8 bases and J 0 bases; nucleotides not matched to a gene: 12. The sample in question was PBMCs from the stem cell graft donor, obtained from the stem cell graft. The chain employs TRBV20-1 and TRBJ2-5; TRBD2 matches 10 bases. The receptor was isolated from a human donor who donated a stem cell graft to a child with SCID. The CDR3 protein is CSTIRLAGVYQETQYF. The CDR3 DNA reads TGCAGTACAATCCGGCTAGCGGGGGTCTACCAAGAGACCCAGTACTTC.